The T cell receptor beta chain under discussion was sequenced for a study of blood T cell repertoires in COVID-19. Study background: From T cells, B-cell-depleted T cells, or PBMCs came the material, which was cDNA or gDNA.

Seattle-derived patients entered the study during active infection and were followed longitudinally. This table comes from immunoSEQ multiplex PCR, and its TCRdb copy is limited to in-frame clones, with some not included. The data hold roughly 150,000 clones, with almost 85% observed a single time. Trimming took 4 bases from V and 0 from J; bases not matched to a gene: 8. The germline CDR1 and CDR2 sequences are SGHRS and YFSETQ. The CDR3 is 18 amino acids. This sequence joins TRBV5-1 and TRBJ2-1; TRBD2 matches 12 bases. This clonotype was obtained from a woman older than 75 with COVID-19, enrolled during active disease. Sequenced material: peripheral blood. The CDR3 DNA sequence: TGCGCCAGCAGCCTTAGACTAGCGGGAGTCAGCTCCTACAATGAGCAGTTCTTC. It specifies CASSLRLAGVSSYNEQFF.